The following is a TCR beta chain sequence with its context. CDR1 and CDR2 (germline): SEHNR, FQNEAQ (reference sequence). The V end lost 1 base, the J end lost 9 bases, and 10 bases lay between the germline ends. The CDR3 spans 13 residues. Sequencing was at deep level. Investigators spread the genomic DNA of each subset evenly over several immunoSEQ plates. Here immunoSEQ multiplex PCR was the method, and the copy in TCRdb shows in-frame clones only, minus some. This sample yields fewer than 600,000 clones, of which 70% to 80% are seen a single time; over 10% belongs to the top ten. The data were taken from a study of shared clonotypes between healthy human individuals.

This TCR derives from a woman in her thirties or forties in good health. Some clones in this sample may be carry-over from other donors' samples. What was sequenced was PBMCs. V usage is TRBV7-9 and J usage is TRBJ1-5; D is uncertain. Here the CDR3 reads CASSLGGMWPQHF. Here the CDR3 DNA reads TGTGCCAGCAGCTTAGGAGGTATGTGGCCCCAGCATTTT.